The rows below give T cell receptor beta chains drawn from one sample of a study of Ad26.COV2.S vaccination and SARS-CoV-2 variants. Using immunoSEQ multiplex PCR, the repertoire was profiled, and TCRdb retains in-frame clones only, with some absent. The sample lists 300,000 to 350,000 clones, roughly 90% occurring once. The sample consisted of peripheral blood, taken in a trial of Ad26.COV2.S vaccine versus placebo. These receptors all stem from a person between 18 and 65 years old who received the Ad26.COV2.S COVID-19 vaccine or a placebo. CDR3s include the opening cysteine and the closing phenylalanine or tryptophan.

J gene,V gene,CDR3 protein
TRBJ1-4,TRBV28,CASSSRITATNEKLFF
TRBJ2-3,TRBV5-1,CASSLTSGRTDTQYF
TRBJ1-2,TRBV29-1,CSGGQGDYGYTF
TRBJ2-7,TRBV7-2,CASSPLGGGPYEQYF
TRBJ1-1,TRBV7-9,CASRATDRPTEAFF
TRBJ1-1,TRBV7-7,CASSPDILNTEAFF
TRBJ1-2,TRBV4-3,CASSPGQVNYGYTF
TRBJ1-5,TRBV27,CASTTGLQPQHF
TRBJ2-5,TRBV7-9,CASSPQETQYF
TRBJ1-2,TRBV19,CASSISRNQGSIYGYTF
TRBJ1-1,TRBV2,CASKSRGHTEAFF
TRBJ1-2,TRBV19,CATQSLGTANYGYTF
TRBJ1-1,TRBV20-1,CSASDYQIAFF
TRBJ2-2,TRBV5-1,CASSLGRGDNTGELFF
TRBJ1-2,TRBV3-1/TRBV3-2,CASSQDVYGYTF
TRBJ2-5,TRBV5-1,CASSLGQETQYF
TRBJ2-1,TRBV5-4,CASSLIARDEQFF
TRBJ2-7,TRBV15,CATSGNSYEQYF
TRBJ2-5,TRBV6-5,CASSSGGPAWETQYF
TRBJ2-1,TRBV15,CATSRDYTSYNEQFF
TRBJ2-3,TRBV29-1,CSVDSGRSTDTQYF
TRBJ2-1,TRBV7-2,CASSPSGGAGHEQFF
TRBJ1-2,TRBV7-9,CASSLAGGLAYGYTF
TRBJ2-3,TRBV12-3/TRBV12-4,CASSAPWGTQYF
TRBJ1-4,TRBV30,CAWSFLGTNEKLFF
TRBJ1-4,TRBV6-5,CASSYDQGTEKLFF
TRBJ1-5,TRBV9,CASSVEGGNQPQHF
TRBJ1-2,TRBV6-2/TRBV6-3,CASSPRGREYGYTF
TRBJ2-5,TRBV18,CASSPSGTGLETQYF
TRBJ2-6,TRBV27,CASSLLRAGSGANVLTF
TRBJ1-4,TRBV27,CASSLSAGGLNEKLFF
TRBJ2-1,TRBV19,CASTKAGTAVNEQFF
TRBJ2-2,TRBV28,CASSLSFAELHTGELFF
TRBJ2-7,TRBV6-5,CASQVTTGRSYEQYF
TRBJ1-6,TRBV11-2,CASRRGQQTRSYNSPLHF
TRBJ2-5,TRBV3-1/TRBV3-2,CASSQGPGVWRGRTSLGETQYF
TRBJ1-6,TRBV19,CASSSGQGGVPLHF
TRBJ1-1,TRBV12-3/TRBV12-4,CASSPMINTEAFF
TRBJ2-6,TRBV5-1,CASSSLAAGANVLTF
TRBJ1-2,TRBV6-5,CASSDREHYGYTF
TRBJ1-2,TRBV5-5,CASSLSGPYGYTF
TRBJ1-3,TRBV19,CATRQGSSSGNTIYF
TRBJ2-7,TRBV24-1,CATSRSSYEQYF
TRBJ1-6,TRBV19,CASKAGNNSPLHF
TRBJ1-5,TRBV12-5,CASGWLNQPQHF
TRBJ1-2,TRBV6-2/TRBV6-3,CASSYIPGNNYGYTF
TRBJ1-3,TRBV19,CASSTYRVSGNTIYF
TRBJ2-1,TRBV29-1,CSVEAGGPYNEQFF
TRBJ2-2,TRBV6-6,CASSYNTGELFF
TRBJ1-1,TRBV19,CASTAAGMNTEAFF
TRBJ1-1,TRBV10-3,CAISRDRGSTEAFF
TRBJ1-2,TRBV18,CASSPEVTGDYGYTF
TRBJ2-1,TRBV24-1,CATGTGWSNEQFF
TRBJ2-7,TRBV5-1,CASRSGTGPHEQYF
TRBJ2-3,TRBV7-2,CASSLGPSGSTDTQYF
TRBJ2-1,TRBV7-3,CASRSPGLAGDNEQFF
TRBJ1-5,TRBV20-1,CSASVGTGDSPQHF